Sequencing of this TCR beta chain was carried out in a study of OX40 agonist ivuxolimab in advanced cancers. Study-level background: Each dose-escalation patient presented with hepatocellular carcinoma, melanoma, renal cell or head and neck cancer. A partial response was reached by three patients: one with hepatocellular carcinoma and two with cutaneous melanoma. Notes on the study in general: Average numbers of expanded clones were greater in CD8+ T cells than in CD4+. The study found among the lowest clonal expansion in partial responders at 0.1-3.0 mg/kg.

Points on this clone: Its antigen is unidentified.

Libraries were prepared by immunoSEQ multiplex PCR; TCRdb keeps only in-frame clonotypes and omits some of them. Among 80,000 to 100,000 clones listed, roughly 91% were seen once. In germline, CDR1 is SGHAT, CDR2 FQNNGV. This CDR3 spans 17 amino acids. The germline V and J ends were trimmed by 1 base and 5 bases, with 15 bases remaining between them. The sequence derives from an adult with an advanced solid tumor such as melanoma, head and neck, liver or kidney cancer. The sample consisted of CD4+ or CD8+ T cells sorted from blood, taken in a trial of the OX40 agonist ivuxolimab. The V gene is TRBV11-2, the J gene TRBJ1-6, with unresolved D. The CDR3 sequence: CASSLGPGGPDNSPLHF. Written as DNA, the CDR3 is TGTGCCAGCAGCTTAGGTCCCGGAGGGCCTGATAATTCACCCCTCCACTTT.